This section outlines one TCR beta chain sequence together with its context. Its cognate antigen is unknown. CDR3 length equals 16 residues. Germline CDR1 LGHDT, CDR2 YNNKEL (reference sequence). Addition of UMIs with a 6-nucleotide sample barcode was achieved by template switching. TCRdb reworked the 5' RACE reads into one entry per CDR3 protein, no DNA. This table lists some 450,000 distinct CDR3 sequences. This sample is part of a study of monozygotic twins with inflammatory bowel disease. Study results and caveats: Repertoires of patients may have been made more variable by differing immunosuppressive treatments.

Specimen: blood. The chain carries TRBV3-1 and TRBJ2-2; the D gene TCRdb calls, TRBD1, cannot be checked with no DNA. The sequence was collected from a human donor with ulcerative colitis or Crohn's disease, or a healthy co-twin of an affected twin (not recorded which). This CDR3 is CASSQDLTGATGELFF.